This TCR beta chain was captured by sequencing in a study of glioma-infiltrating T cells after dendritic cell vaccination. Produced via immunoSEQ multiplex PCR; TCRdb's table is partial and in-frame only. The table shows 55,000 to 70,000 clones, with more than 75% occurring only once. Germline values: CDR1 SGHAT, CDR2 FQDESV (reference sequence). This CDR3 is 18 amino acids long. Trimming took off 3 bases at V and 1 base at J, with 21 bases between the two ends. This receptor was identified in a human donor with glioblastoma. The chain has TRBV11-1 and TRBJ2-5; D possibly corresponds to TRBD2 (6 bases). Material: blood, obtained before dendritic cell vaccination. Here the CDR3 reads CASSLGRALADSQETQYF. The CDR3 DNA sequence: TGTGCCAGCAGCTTGGGCCGGGCATTAGCGGATTCCCAAGAGACCCAGTACTTC. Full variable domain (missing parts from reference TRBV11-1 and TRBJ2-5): EAEVAQSPRYKITEKSQAVAFWCDPISGHATLYWYRQILGQGPELLVQFQDESVVDDSQLPKDRFSAERLKGVDSTLKIQPAELGDSAMYLCASSLGRALADSQETQYFGPGTRLLVL.